Following are 3 T cell receptor beta chains from one sample sequenced in a study of cytomegalovirus exposure and HLA in healthy donors. A multiplex PCR was run with 60 Vbeta primers and 13 Jbeta primers. Sequencing used immunoSEQ multiplex PCR; TCRdb keeps in-frame clones, though not all of them. The repertoire holds around 190,000 clones, with about 80% as singletons. Sequenced: PBMCs. All receptors come from a woman aged 40 to 50 in good health and CMV-seronegative.

The rearrangement joins TRBV27 to TRBJ2-1; 10 bases line up with TRBD1. The CDR3 totals 15 residues. Unmatched junction bases numbered 6, after V lost 6 bases and J lost 4 bases. Germline lookup yields CDR1 MNHEY and CDR2 SMNVEV (reference sequence). The CDR3 loop is CASSLDRGQYNEQFF. The CDR3 nucleotides are TGTGCCAGCAGCCTAGACAGGGGGCAGTACAATGAGCAGTTCTTC.

The gene calls are TRBV25-1 and TRBJ1-4; D is unresolved. Germline values: CDR1 MGHDK, CDR2 SYGVNS. Trimming took 3 bases from V and 0 from J, leaving 11 bases between them. This CDR3 region has 16 residues. CDR3 region: CASSDRTGATNEKLFF. CDR3 sequence (DNA): TGTGCCAGCAGTGACAGGACGGGAGCAACTAATGAAAAACTGTTTTTT. Complete variable domain (other parts from reference TRBV25-1 and TRBJ1-4): EADIYQTPRYLVIGTGKKITLECSQTMGHDKMYWYQQDPGMELHLIHYSYGVNSTEKGDLSSESTVSRIRTEHFPLTLESARPSHTSQYLCASSDRTGATNEKLFFGSGTQLSVL.

V usage is TRBV15 and J usage is TRBJ1-5, with D perhaps matching TRBD1 (5 bases). In germline, CDR1 is LNHNV, CDR2 YYDKDF (reference sequence). The CDR3 runs 15 residues. With 0 bases removed from V and 6 bases from J, the gap between germline ends came to 12 bases. The CDR3 sequence: CATSRERDGGQPQHF. In DNA form, the CDR3 reads TGTGCCACCAGCAGAGAGCGGGACGGGGGTCAGCCCCAGCATTTT.